This TCR beta chain was retrieved from a study of spatial heterogeneity in lung cancer. This clonotype came up many times. The library was built for alpha chains, so this beta chain is an off-target read and its size means little. Every molecule of TCR cDNA had its own unique molecular identifier. TCRdb used MiXCR to reprocess the 5' RACE reads, holding one entry per CDR3 protein. This sample carries some 14,000 distinct CDR3 sequences, roughly 5.2% of them seen once, and the ten largest clones take about 38%. Time point described: sample taken at primary tumor resection. Unsorted whole RNA of tumor, nontumor lung or frozen PBMC was sequenced. There were some 76 donors, all of them untreated patients with early-stage non-small cell lung cancer. Sequences were derived from lung tumor tissue, sampled at surgery. The receptor comes from a human donor with early-stage non-small cell lung cancer.

CDR3 loop: CASSFGTQGSQETQYF. The DNA for the CDR3 is TGTGCCAGCAGTTTTGGTACACAGGGGTCCCAAGAGACCCAGTACTTC. The chain carries TRBV12-3 or TRBV12-4 and TRBJ2-5; TRBD1 agrees at 7 bases. Trimming took 3 bases from V and 1 from J; bases not matched to a gene: 8. CDR3 length equals 16 residues.